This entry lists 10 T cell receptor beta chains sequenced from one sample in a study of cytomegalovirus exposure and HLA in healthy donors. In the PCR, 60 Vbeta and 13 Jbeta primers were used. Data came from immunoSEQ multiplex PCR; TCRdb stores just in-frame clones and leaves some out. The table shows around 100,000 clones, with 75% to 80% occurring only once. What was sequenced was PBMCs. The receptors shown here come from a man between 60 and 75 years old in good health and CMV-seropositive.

For the CDR3, the DNA is TGTGCCAGCAGCCCGGACTGGTCTTGGGAGACCCAGTACTTC. This gives the protein CASSPDWSWETQYF. The chain employs TRBV7-2 and TRBJ2-5, with a weak D call TRBD2 (5 bases). Germline values: CDR1 SGHTA, CDR2 FQGNSA. V lost 5 bases and J 5 bases, leaving 15 bases between the germline ends. There are 14 residues in the CDR3. Combining the CDR3 with reference TRBV7-2 and TRBJ2-5 gives the whole variable domain GAGVSQSPSNKVTEKGKDVELRCDPISGHTALYWYRQSLGQGLEFLIYFQGNSAPDKSGLPSDRFSAERTGGSVSTLTIQRTQQEDSAVYLCASSPDWSWETQYFGPGTRLLVL.

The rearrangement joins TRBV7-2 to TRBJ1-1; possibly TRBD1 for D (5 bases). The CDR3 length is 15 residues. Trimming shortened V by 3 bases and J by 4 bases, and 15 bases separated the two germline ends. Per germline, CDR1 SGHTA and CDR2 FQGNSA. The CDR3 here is CASSLGEGLITEAFF. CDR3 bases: TGTGCCAGCAGCTTGGGGGAGGGGCTTATCACTGAAGCTTTCTTT.

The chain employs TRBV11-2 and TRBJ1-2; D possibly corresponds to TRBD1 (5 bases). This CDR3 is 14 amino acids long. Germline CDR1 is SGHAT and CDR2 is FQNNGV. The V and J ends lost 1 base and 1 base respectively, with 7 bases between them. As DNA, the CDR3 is TGTGCCAGCAGCTTAGCAGGGCTTAACTATGGCTACACCTTC. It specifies CASSLAGLNYGYTF.

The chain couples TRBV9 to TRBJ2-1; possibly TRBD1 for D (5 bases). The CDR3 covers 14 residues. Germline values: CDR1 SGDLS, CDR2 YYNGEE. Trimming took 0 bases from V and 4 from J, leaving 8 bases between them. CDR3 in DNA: TGTGCCAGCAGCGTAGTGGACACTTACAATGAGCAGTTCTTC. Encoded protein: CASSVVDTYNEQFF.

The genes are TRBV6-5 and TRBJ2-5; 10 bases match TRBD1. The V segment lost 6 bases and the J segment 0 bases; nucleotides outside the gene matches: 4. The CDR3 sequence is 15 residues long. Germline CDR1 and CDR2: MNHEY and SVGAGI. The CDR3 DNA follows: TGTGCCAGCAGCTGGACAGGGGGTTACCAAGAGACCCAGTACTTC. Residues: CASSWTGGYQETQYF.

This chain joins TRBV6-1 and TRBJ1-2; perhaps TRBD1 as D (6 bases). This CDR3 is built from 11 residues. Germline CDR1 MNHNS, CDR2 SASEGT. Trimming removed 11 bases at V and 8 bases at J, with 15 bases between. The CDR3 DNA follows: TGTGCCGGAACAGGGTTAGAAGGCTACACCTTC. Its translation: CAGTGLEGYTF.

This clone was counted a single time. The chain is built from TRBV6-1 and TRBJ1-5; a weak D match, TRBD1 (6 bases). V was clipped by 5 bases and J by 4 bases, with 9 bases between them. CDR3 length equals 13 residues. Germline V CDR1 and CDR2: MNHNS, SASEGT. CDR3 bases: TGTGCCAGCAGTTTTACAGGGAATCAGCCCCAGCATTTT. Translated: CASSFTGNQPQHF.

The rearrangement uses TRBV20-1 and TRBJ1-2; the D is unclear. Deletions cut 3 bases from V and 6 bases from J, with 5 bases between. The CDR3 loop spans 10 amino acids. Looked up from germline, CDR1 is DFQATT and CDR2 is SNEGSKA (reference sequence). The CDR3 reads CSASVNGYTF. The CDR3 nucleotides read TGCAGTGCTAGCGTTAATGGCTACACCTTC.

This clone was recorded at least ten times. DNA for the CDR3: TGTGCCAGCAGCTTGGAGAGCGGGGGCTCCTATAATTCACCCCTCCACTTT. It encodes CASSLESGGSYNSPLHF. The V gene is TRBV5-6, the J gene TRBJ1-6; perhaps TRBD1 as D (5 bases). This CDR3 comprises 17 residues. Germline values: CDR1 SGHDT, CDR2 YYEEEE. Trimming took 0 bases from V and 0 from J, leaving 10 bases between them.

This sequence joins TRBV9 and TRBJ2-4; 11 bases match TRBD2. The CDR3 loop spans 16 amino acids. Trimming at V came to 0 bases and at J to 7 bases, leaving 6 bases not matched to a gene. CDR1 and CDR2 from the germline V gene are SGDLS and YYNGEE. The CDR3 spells CASSVASSGGLNIQYF. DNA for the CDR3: TGTGCCAGCAGCGTAGCCTCTAGCGGGGGGTTGAACATTCAGTACTTC.